The present TCR beta chain was sequenced within a study of shared T cell receptors in the human thymus. CDR3 length equals 18 residues. The V and J ends lost 2 bases and 3 bases, in that order; junction bases with no gene match: 8. From germline, CDR1 is SGHVS and CDR2 FNYEAQ. Libraries were prepared by immunoSEQ multiplex PCR; TCRdb keeps only in-frame clonotypes and omits some of them. The data contain approximately 490,000 clones, around 82% of them singletons. These sequences were also reported in another study, on human thymus T cells.

The V call is TRBV7-6, the J call TRBJ2-2, with TRBD1 matching over 11 bases. Specimen: thymocytes. This receptor was obtained from a boy in the first two years of life with a congenital heart defect. For the CDR3, the DNA is TGTGCCAGCAGCTTATGGGACAGGGGGACCCCGGACACCGGGGAGCTGTTTTTT. Residues: CASSLWDRGTPDTGELFF. The full variable domain, rest sourced from reference TRBV7-6 and TRBJ2-2, is GAGVSQSPRYKVTKRGQDVALRCDPISGHVSLYWYRQALGQGPEFLTYFNYEAQQDKSGLPNDRFSAERPEGSISTLTIQRTEQRDSAMYRCASSLWDRGTPDTGELFFGEGSRLTVL.